This T cell receptor (beta chain) was recorded in a study of blood T cell repertoires in COVID-19. On the study more broadly: Researchers got acute and convalescent COVID-19 samples from the United States, Italy and Spain. Nucleic acid was either cDNA or gDNA, and it came from T cells, B-cell-depleted T cells, or PBMCs.

Measured with immunoSEQ multiplex PCR; TCRdb has only the in-frame clones, and not every one. The table includes approximately 200,000 clones, 70% to 85% detected once. The sample taken for sequencing was peripheral blood. The TCR originated in a woman in her twenties or thirties with acute or convalescent COVID-19.

CDR3 protein: CASSGALGTQYF. The CDR3 bases are TGTGCCAGCAGCGGGGCCCTGGGGACCCAGTACTTC. The J gene is TRBJ2-5, the V gene TRBV14, with TRBD1 as a possible D gene (5 bases). V was trimmed by 5 bases and J by 7 bases, leaving 11 bases between them. Germline V lookup: CDR1 SGHDN, CDR2 FVKESK. This CDR3 has 12 residues.